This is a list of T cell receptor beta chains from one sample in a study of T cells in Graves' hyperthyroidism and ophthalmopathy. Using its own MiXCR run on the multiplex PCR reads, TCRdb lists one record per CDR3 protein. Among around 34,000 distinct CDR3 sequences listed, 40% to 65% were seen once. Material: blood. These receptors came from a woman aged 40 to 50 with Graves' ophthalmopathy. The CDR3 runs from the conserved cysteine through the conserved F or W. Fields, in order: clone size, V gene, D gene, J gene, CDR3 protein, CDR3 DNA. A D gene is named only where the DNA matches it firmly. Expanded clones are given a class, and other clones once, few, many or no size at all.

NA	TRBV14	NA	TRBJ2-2	CASSQWQLNTGELFF	TGTGCCAGCAGCCAATGGCAACTGAACACCGGGGAGCTGTTCTTT
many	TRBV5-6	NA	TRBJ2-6	CASRSGPVGANVLTF	TGTGCCAGCAGATCCGGGCCGGTTGGGGCCAACGTCCTGACTTTC
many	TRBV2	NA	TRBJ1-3	CASSESFGNTIYF	TGTGCCAGCAGCGAATCTTTTGGAAACACCATATATTTT
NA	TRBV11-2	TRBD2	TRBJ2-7	CASSLDRPAGPENF	TGCGCCAGCAGCTTAGATCGACCAGCGGGACCTGAAAACTTC
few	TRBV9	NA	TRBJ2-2	CASSWGFSGELFF	TGTGCCAGCTCTTGGGGGTTCTCTGGGGAGCTGTTTTTT
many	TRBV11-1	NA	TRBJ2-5	CASSLSNSQETQYF	TGTGCCAGCAGCTTATCCAACAGCCAAGAGACCCAGTACTTC
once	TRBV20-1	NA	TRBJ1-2	CSARSMTSGGANTF	TGCAGTGCTAGATCTATGACTAGCGGGGGGGCCAACACCTTC
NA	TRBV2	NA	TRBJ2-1	CASGSGFSYDEQFF	TGTGCCAGCGGGAGCGGGTTCTCCTACGATGAGCAGTTCTTC
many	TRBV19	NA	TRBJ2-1	CASSIRGANEQFF	TGTGCCAGTAGTATAAGGGGAGCCAATGAGCAGTTCTTC
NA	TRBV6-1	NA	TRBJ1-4	CASSYSQNSGKLFF	TGTGCCAGCAGTTACTCGCAGAACTCTGGAAAACTGTTTTTT
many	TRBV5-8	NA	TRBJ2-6	CASSSGGPGANVLTF	TGTGCCAGCAGCTCCGGCGGACCTGGGGCCAACGTCCTGACTTTC
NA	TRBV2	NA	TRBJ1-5	CASSYWRVAGGNGNQHQHF	TGTGCCAGCAGTTACTGGCGAGTTGCTGGGGGTAATGGCAATCAGCACCAGCATTTT
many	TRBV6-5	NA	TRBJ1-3	CASSYLGSGNTIYF	TGTGCCAGCAGTTACTTGGGAAGTGGAAACACCATATATTTT
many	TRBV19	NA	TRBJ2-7	CASSIYEQYF	TGTGCCAGTAGTATATACGAGCAGTACTTC
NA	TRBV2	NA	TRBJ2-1	CASSEEGQAGEQFF	TGTGCCAGCAGTGAAGAGGGTCAAGCGGGTGAGCAGTTCTTC
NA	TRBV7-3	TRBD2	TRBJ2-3	CASSRGGAGGLVDTQYF	TGTGCCAGCAGCCGGGGGGGGGCGGGGGGGCTGGTAGATACGCAGTATTTT
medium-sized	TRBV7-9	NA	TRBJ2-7	CASSLTGYEQYF	TGTGCCAGCAGCTTAACAGGGTACGAGCAGTACTTC
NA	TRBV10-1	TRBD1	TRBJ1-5	CASRRTGDDQPQHF	TGCGCCAGCAGAAGGACAGGGGACGATCAGCCCCAGCATTTT
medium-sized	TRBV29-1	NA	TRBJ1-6	CSGSEGGRNSPLHF	TGCAGCGGGAGTGAGGGGGGACGTAATTCACCCCTCCACTTT
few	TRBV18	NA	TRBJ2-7	CASSPRAGGSTSEQYF	TGTGCCAGCTCACCACGTGCGGGTGGGAGCACAAGCGAGCAGTACTTC
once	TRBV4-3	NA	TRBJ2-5	CASSQPLGGRMETQYF	TGCGCCAGCAGCCAACCCTTAGGGGGGCGGATGGAGACCCAGTACTTC
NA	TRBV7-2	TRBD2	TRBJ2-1	CASSLELAGGKNEQFF	TGTGCCAGCAGCTTAGAACTAGCGGGGGGGAAAAATGAGCAGTTCTTC
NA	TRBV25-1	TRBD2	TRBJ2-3	CPSGGTAGTDTQYF	TGTCCCAGCGGGGGGACCGCTGGGACAGATACGCAGTATTTT
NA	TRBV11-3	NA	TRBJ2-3	CACSSRDTQYF	TGTGCCTGCTCCTCTAGGGATACGCAGTATTTT
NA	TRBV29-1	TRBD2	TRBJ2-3	CSVDPSGGAADTQYF	TGCAGCGTTGACCCTAGCGGGGGGGCGGCAGATACGCAGTATTTT
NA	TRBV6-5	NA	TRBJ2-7	CASSGTGREQYF	TGTGCCAGCAGCGGAACTGGTAGAGAGCAGTACTTC
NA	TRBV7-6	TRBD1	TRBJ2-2	CASSLLTGGSTGELFF	TGTGCCAGCAGCTTACTGACAGGGGGAAGCACCGGGGAGCTGTTTTTT
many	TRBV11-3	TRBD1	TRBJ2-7	CASSLGIGQGRYEQYF	TGTGCCAGCAGCTTAGGTATCGGACAGGGGCGCTACGAGCAGTACTTC
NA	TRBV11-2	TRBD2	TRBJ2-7	CASSLTSGRAYEQYF	TGTGCCAGCAGCTTGACTAGCGGGAGGGCGTACGAGCAGTACTTC
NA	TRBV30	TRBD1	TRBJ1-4	CAWAQTGGRKLFF	TGTGCCTGGGCCCAGACAGGGGGTAGAAAACTGTTTTTT
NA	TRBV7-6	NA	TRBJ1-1	CASSLGDNTEAFF	TGTGCCAGCAGCTTAGGGGACAACACTGAAGCTTTCTTT
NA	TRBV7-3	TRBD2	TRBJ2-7	CASSHSLPGLAGGNAYEQYF	TGTGCCAGCAGCCACTCCTTACCGGGACTAGCGGGGGGCAACGCCTACGAGCAGTACTTC
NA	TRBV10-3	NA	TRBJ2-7	CATTGQGSPRSYEQYF	TGTGCCACCACCGGGCAGGGCTCCCCACGCTCCTACGAGCAGTACTTC
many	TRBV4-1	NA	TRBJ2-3	CASSQGLGPDTQYF	TGCGCCAGCAGCCAAGGACTGGGGCCGGATACGCAGTATTTT
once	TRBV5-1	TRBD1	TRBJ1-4	CASSLRQGPNEKLFF	TGCGCCAGCAGCTTGAGACAGGGGCCGAATGAAAAACTGTTTTTT
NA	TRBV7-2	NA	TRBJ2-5	CASSFASGETQYF	TGTGCCAGCAGCTTCGCATCCGGGGAGACCCAGTACTTC
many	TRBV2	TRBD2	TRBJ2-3	CASSEPGTSDRTDTQYF	TGTGCCAGCAGTGAACCGGGCACTAGCGACCGCACAGATACGCAGTATTTT
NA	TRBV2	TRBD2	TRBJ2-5	CASRRRLAGLRETQYF	TGTGCCAGCAGACGCAGACTAGCGGGACTGCGGGAGACCCAGTACTTC
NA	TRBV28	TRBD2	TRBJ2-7	CASSLRSGRPSEQYF	TGTGCCAGCAGTCTCCGTAGCGGGAGACCTAGCGAGCAGTACTTC
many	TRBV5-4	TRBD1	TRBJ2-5	CASSPGTGRFWETQYF	TGTGCCAGCAGCCCCGGGACAGGTCGATTCTGGGAGACCCAGTACTTC
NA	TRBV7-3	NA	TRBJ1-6	CASSLALGWPLHF	TGTGCCAGCAGCTTAGCCCTTGGTTGGCCCCTCCACTTT
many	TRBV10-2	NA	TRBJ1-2	CASSEFDQRPNYGYTF	TGCGCCAGCAGTGAGTTTGACCAGCGCCCTAACTATGGCTACACCTTC
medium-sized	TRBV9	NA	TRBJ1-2	CASSQGRFGGYTF	TGTGCCAGCAGCCAGGGGCGATTCGGTGGCTACACCTTC
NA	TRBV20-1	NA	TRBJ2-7	CSAPAGVEQYF	TGCAGTGCTCCGGCCGGGGTCGAGCAGTACTTC
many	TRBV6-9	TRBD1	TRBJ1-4	CASSSCTWDSLATNEKLFF	TGTGCCAGCAGTTCATGCACCTGGGACAGCCTAGCAACTAATGAAAAACTGTTTTTT
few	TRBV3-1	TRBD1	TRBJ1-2	CASSQDLGDRGLRYGYTF	TGTGCCAGCAGCCAAGATCTTGGAGACAGGGGGCTTAGGTATGGCTACACCTTC
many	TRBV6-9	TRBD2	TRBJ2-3	CASSCKREGLGDTQYF	TGTGCCAGCAGTTGTAAGCGGGAGGGCCTGGGAGATACGCAGTATTTT
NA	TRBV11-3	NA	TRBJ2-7	CASSQDESGVREQYF	TGTGCCAGCAGCCAAGATGAGTCAGGGGTAAGGGAGCAGTACTTC
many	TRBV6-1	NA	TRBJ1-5	CASSDVLSLPQHF	TGTGCCAGCAGTGATGTTCTTTCGCTGCCCCAGCATTTT
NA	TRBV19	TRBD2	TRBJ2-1	CASSIGTSGYNEQFF	TGTGCCAGTAGTATCGGGACTAGCGGTTACAATGAGCAGTTCTTC
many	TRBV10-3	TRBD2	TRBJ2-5	CAISLSLAGGPETQYF	TGTGCCATCAGTCTTTCTCTAGCGGGAGGGCCCGAGACCCAGTACTTC
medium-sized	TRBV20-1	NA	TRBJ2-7	CSARDGGAAYEQYF	TGCAGTGCTAGAGATGGGGGCGCAGCCTACGAGCAGTACTTC
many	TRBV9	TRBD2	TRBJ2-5	CASSARGRVGGETQYF	TGTGCCAGCAGCGCCCGGGGGAGGGTTGGAGGAGAGACCCAGTACTTC
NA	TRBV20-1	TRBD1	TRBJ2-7	CSARPRQGLGDEQYF	TGCAGTGCTAGACCCCGACAGGGTCTTGGGGACGAGCAGTACTTC
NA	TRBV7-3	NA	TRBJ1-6	CASSLNKGYEQCNSPLHF	TGTGCCAGCAGCTTAAATAAGGGGTACGAGCAGTGTAATTCACCCCTCCACTTT
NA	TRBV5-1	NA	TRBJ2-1	CASSLAPQGRQFF	TGCGCCAGCAGCTTGGCCCCGCAGGGGAGACAGTTCTTC
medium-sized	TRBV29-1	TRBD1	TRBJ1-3	CSGSGGTGNTIYF	TGCAGCGGATCAGGGGGCACAGGAAACACCATATATTTT